One and the same sample provided the 25 T cell receptor beta chains below, sequenced in a study of graft-versus-host responses after intestinal transplantation. Method: immunoSEQ multiplex PCR; TCRdb's copy keeps in-frame clones and lacks some. The sample has some 10,000 clones, 76% seen once. Processing was applied to graft tissue in order to liberate intraepithelial and lamina propria lymphocytes. The sample here was ileum tissue, taken 23 days after intestinal transplant. These receptors were obtained from a human patient who received an intestinal transplant, so some T cells may come from the graft donor.

For the CDR3, the DNA is TGTGCCAGCAGCTCCCTCGGGGGGGGCTTTGAGACCCAGTACTTC. Its translation is CASSSLGGGFETQYF. The rearrangement uses TRBV7-2 and TRBJ2-5; 8 nucleotides line up with TRBD2. Germline V gene sequence: CDR1 SGHTA, CDR2 FQGNSA. The CDR3 runs 15 residues. Trimming at V came to 4 bases and at J to 5 bases, leaving 9 bases not matched to a gene.

The chain links TRBV5-6 to TRBJ1-1; 7 bases align to TRBD1. The CDR3 is 15 amino acids. CDR1 is SGHDT, CDR2 YYEEEE, per germline. The trim removed 4 bases at V and 1 base at J, leaving 7 bases unmatched. CDR3: CASSPIGTENTEAFF. The CDR3 nucleotides are TGTGCCAGCAGCCCAATAGGGACAGAGAACACTGAAGCTTTCTTT.

The J gene is TRBJ1-2, the V gene TRBV4-1; no reliable D call. CDR1 MGHRA and CDR2 YSYEKL come from the germline V gene. Trimming removed 1 base from V and 1 base from J, with 16 bases in between. The CDR3 has 17 residues. CDR3 coding DNA: TGCGCCAGCAGCCAAGGGCTGCAGACGACTTTTAACTATGGCTACACCTTC. It yields the protein CASSQGLQTTFNYGYTF.

The CDR3 region is CASSPDRSSNQPQHF. The CDR3 nucleotides are TGTGCCAGCAGTCCCGACAGGAGTAGCAATCAGCCCCAGCATTTT. This sequence joins TRBV6-6 and TRBJ1-5; perhaps TRBD1 as D (6 bases). CDR3 length equals 15 residues. V gave up 5 bases and J gave up 0 bases, with 11 bases separating them. The germline V gene encodes CDR1 MNHNY and CDR2 SVGAGI (reference sequence).

The chain recombines TRBV5-1 with TRBJ1-3, with no clear D. Trimming took 2 bases from V and 0 from J, leaving 9 bases between them. The CDR3 has 15 amino acids. The germline V gene encodes CDR1 SGHRS and CDR2 YFSETQ. The chain's CDR3 is CASSLSQYSGNTIYF. CDR3 sequence (DNA): TGCGCCAGCAGCTTATCACAGTACTCTGGAAACACCATATATTTT.

This clone has just a few counts. The chain uses TRBV11-2 and TRBJ1-2, with TRBD1 matching 8 bases. V lost 1 base and J lost 8; bases outside the gene matches: 9. The germline V gene has CDR1 SGHAT and CDR2 FQNNGV. The CDR3 consists of 15 residues. CDR3 residues: CASSLGDRISRGYTF. CDR3 nucleotides: TGTGCCAGCAGCTTAGGGGACAGGATTAGTCGCGGCTACACCTTC.

The V gene is TRBV18, the J gene TRBJ1-2, with TRBD1 as a possible D gene (5 bases). Germline CDR1 KGHSH, CDR2 LQKENI. The CDR3 contains 14 residues. V was clipped by 2 bases and J by 2 bases, with 9 bases between them. The CDR3 spells CASSPSGANYGYTF. The CDR3 bases are TGTGCCAGCTCACCATCCGGGGCGAACTATGGCTACACCTTC.

This chain uses TRBV7-9 with TRBJ2-2, with TRBD2 identical over 8 bases. The CDR3 contains 16 residues. V dropped 6 bases and J dropped 3; count of bases not matched to a gene: 9. CDR1 and CDR2 from the germline V gene are SEHNR and FQNEAQ (reference sequence). CDR3 loop: CASSSPAGVDTGELFF. Written as DNA, the CDR3 is TGTGCCAGCAGTTCTCCAGCGGGAGTCGACACCGGGGAGCTGTTTTTT.

The rearrangement uses TRBV6-5 and TRBJ2-3; 7 nucleotides match TRBD2. V shed 2 bases and J 4 bases; nucleotides not matched to a gene: 9. Germline V CDR1 and CDR2: MNHEY, SVGAGI. The CDR3 is 16 residues long. Here the CDR3 reads CASSYGGGTFSDTQYF. Here the CDR3 DNA reads TGTGCCAGCAGTTACGGGGGGGGAACCTTCTCAGATACGCAGTATTTT.

The V and J genes are TRBV30 and TRBJ1-4; D ambiguous. Germline V gene data show CDR1 as GTSNPN and CDR2 as SVGIG (reference sequence). Between the trimmed V and J ends, which lost 1 base and 5 bases, there was a span of 17 bases. The CDR3 is 16 amino acids. The CDR3 protein is CAWSGPFGVLNEKLFF. Here the CDR3 DNA reads TGTGCCTGGAGTGGGCCCTTCGGGGTACTGAATGAAAAACTGTTTTTT.

The chain recombines TRBV5-4 with TRBJ2-7, with 10 bases aligning to TRBD1. This CDR3 region has 16 residues. V was pared by 1 base and J by 3 bases, with 7 bases of the junction left unmatched. Germline-derived CDR1 and CDR2 are SGHNT and YYREEE (reference sequence). The CDR3 DNA reads TGTGCCAGCAGCTTGTCGGGACAGGGGTACTACTACGAGCAGTACTTC. Its protein is CASSLSGQGYYYEQYF.

The chain is built from TRBV10-3 and TRBJ2-7; 7 positions agree with TRBD1. Germline trimming cut 10 bases from V and 4 bases from J; bases unmatched to any gene: 19. The CDR3 length is 16 residues. Germline V gives CDR1 ENHRY, CDR2 SYGVKD. The CDR3 nucleotides read TGTGCCACCGATATTCAAAAGAGGACAGGCCGATACGAGCAGTACTTC. Translated: CATDIQKRTGRYEQYF.

This clone has more than one count but fewer than ten. The chain recombines TRBV27 with TRBJ2-4; TRBD1 matches at 8 bases. Trimming at V came to 5 bases and at J to 1 base, leaving 7 bases not matched to a gene. The V gene's germline CDR1 is MNHEY and CDR2 SMNVEV (reference sequence). The CDR3 is made up of 16 amino acids. The CDR3: CASSVQGAGAKNIQYF. CDR3 nucleotide sequence: TGTGCCAGCAGTGTCCAGGGGGCGGGGGCCAAAAACATTCAGTACTTC.

This clone has only one observation. The chain carries TRBV28 and TRBJ1-1; unclear D gene. V lost 3 bases and J lost 6, with 11 bases in between. Germline lookup yields CDR1 MDHEN and CDR2 SYDVKM. The CDR3 spans 13 residues. The CDR3 sequence is CASSFSAGAEAFF. For the CDR3, the DNA is TGTGCCAGCAGTTTTTCGGCAGGTGCTGAAGCTTTCTTT.

The rearrangement uses TRBV28 and TRBJ2-7, with 8 positions matching TRBD1. Germline assignment: CDR1 MDHEN and CDR2 SYDVKM. CDR3 size: 12 residues. The V segment lost 10 bases and the J segment 3 bases; nucleotides outside the gene matches: 5. The DNA for the CDR3 is TGTGCCACCATCGGACAGGGCTACGAGCAGTACTTC. Protein: CATIGQGYEQYF.

The rearrangement links TRBV6-1 to TRBJ1-2; 8 bases are shared with TRBD1. The CDR3 runs 16 residues. Germline loops: CDR1 MNHNS, CDR2 SASEGT. V dropped 4 bases and J dropped 0; count of bases not matched to a gene: 7. In DNA, the CDR3 is TGTGCCAGCAGTGGCACAGGGGGGAGGTCTAACTATGGCTACACCTTC. It codes for CASSGTGGRSNYGYTF.

This chain uses TRBV7-8 with TRBJ1-4, with 10 bases identical to TRBD1. J lost 8 bases, V lost 2 bases, and 5 bases had no gene match. Germline CDR1 reads SGHVS; CDR2 reads FQNEAQ. This CDR3 has 15 amino acids. The chain's CDR3 is CASSLPRDRGEKLFF. DNA of the CDR3: TGTGCCAGCAGCTTACCCCGGGACAGGGGCGAAAAACTGTTTTTT.

This chain uses TRBV7-9 with TRBJ2-7; D not certain. Germline lookup yields CDR1 SEHNR and CDR2 FQNEAQ (reference sequence). Trimming took off 5 bases at V and 4 bases at J, with 12 bases between the two ends. CDR3 length equals 13 residues. For the CDR3, the DNA is TGTGCCAGCAGCCTGGGCCCTCTTTACGAGCAGTACTTC. Encoded protein: CASSLGPLYEQYF.

The chain recombines TRBV2 with TRBJ1-1; 8 bases agree with TRBD1. The CDR3 consists of 16 residues. J gave up 0 bases and V 2 bases, and 5 bases lay outside the gene matches. Germline values: CDR1 SNHLY, CDR2 FYNNEI. CDR3 sequence reads: CASSEPGQALNTEAFF. The CDR3 nucleotides read TGTGCCAGCAGTGAACCGGGACAGGCGCTGAACACTGAAGCTTTCTTT.

The chain links TRBV5-5 to TRBJ1-4, with a weak D call TRBD1 (5 bases). Per germline, CDR1 SGHKS and CDR2 YYEKEE (reference sequence). Between the trimmed V and J ends, which lost 2 bases and 3 bases, there was a span of 20 bases. The CDR3 runs 18 residues. CDR3 residues: CASSFFPAGGRANEKLFF. Here the CDR3 DNA reads TGTGCCAGCAGCTTTTTTCCGGCCGGGGGGAGGGCTAATGAAAAACTGTTTTTT.

For this clone: At one of its ends the junction is not consistent with the germline gene, which may arise from a read error. The chain is built from TRBV4-1 and TRBJ2-5, with 10 bases fitting TRBD1. The CDR3 is 17 residues long. Germline V lookup: CDR1 MGHRA, CDR2 YSYEKL. CDR3 nucleotide sequence: TGCGCCAGCACCGAGCTTCCAGGGACAGGGGAACAAGAGACCCAGCACTTC. Its protein is CASTELPGTGEQETQHF.

This sequence joins TRBV5-6 and TRBJ2-3, with TRBD2 matching 8 bases. The CDR3 loop spans 17 amino acids. Germline CDR1 SGHDT, CDR2 YYEEEE. V dropped 0 bases and J dropped 4; count of bases not matched to a gene: 10. The CDR3 is CASSLVVRPSGPDTQYF. The DNA for the CDR3 is TGTGCCAGCAGCTTGGTAGTTCGGCCTAGCGGGCCAGATACGCAGTATTTT.

The rearrangement joins TRBV28 to TRBJ1-2; TRBD1 is a possible D gene (5 bases). Trimming took 7 bases from V and 4 from J, leaving 19 bases between them. The CDR3 length is 15 residues. Germline-derived CDR1 and CDR2 are MDHEN and SYDVKM. The chain's CDR3 is CASNPTVPFFYGYTF. DNA of the CDR3: TGTGCCAGCAACCCGACAGTCCCCTTCTTCTATGGCTACACCTTC.

The chain has TRBV14 and TRBJ2-7, with D tentatively TRBD1 or TRBD2 (5 bases each). The CDR3 runs 18 residues. The germline V gene has CDR1 SGHDN and CDR2 FVKESK. Trimming removed 3 bases from V and 2 bases from J, with 23 bases in between. The CDR3 nucleotides are TGTGCCAGCAGCCAGGCCGGGACCGCGATTCAAAAAACCTACGAGCAGTACTTC. Its translation is CASSQAGTAIQKTYEQYF. The full variable domain, in which reference TRBV14 and TRBJ2-7 provide the parts outside the CDR3, is EAGVTQFPSHSVIEKGQTVTLRCDPISGHDNLYWYRRVMGKEIKFLLHFVKESKQDESGMPNNRFLAERTGGTYSTLKVQPAELEDSGVYFCASSQAGTAIQKTYEQYFGPGTRLTVT.

This chain links TRBV7-9 with TRBJ2-1; 8 nucleotides agree with TRBD1. This CDR3 spans 14 amino acids. Germline lookup yields CDR1 SEHNR and CDR2 FQNEAQ (reference sequence). V lost 3 bases and J lost 6; bases outside the gene matches: 4. The CDR3 reads CASSFMQGANEQFF. CDR3 coding DNA: TGTGCCAGCAGCTTCATGCAGGGGGCCAATGAGCAGTTCTTC.